Below are 26 T cell receptor beta chains sequenced from a single sample in a study of blood T cell repertoires in COVID-19. Some clones are missing from TCRdb's copy, which holds only in-frame ones; the method was immunoSEQ multiplex PCR. The sample includes about 240,000 clones, 81% of them seen just once. Sample: peripheral blood. The receptors come from an elderly woman with COVID-19, enrolled during active disease.

This clone has just one count. The rearrangement joins TRBV6-6 to TRBJ2-5; 7 nucleotides align to TRBD2. V shed 8 bases and J 5 bases; nucleotides not matched to a gene: 5. Germline CDR1 reads MNHNY; CDR2 reads SVGAGI (reference sequence). This CDR3 contains 12 residues. The chain's CDR3 is CASEAGEETQYF. The CDR3 nucleotides are TGTGCCAGCGAGGCGGGAGAGGAGACCCAGTACTTC.

V is TRBV30 and J is TRBJ1-3; 7 bases are shared with TRBD1. The germline CDR1 and CDR2 sequences are GTSNPN and SVGIG (reference sequence). With 6 bases clipped from V and 1 base from J, the junction kept 6 bases outside the gene matches. CDR3 size: 14 residues. The CDR3, as DNA: TGTGCCTGTGGGACAGACCTTTCTGGAAACACCATATATTTT. It codes for CACGTDLSGNTIYF. The whole variable domain, remainder taken from reference TRBV30 and TRBJ1-3, is SQTIHQWPATLVQPVGSPLSLECTVEGTSNPNLYWYRQAAGRGLQLLFYSVGIGQISSEVPQNLSASRPQDRQFILSSKKLLLSDSGFYLCACGTDLSGNTIYFGEGSWLTVV.

The V and J genes are TRBV5-1 and TRBJ2-7, with TRBD1 as a possible D gene (6 bases). Deletions cut 0 bases from V and 3 bases from J, with 10 bases between. CDR3 length: 14 residues. Germline loops: CDR1 SGHRS, CDR2 YFSETQ. CDR3 residues: CASSLEVGGYEQYF. In nucleotides, the CDR3 is TGCGCCAGCAGCTTGGAGGTAGGGGGCTACGAGCAGTACTTC.

CDR3 DNA: TGTGCCAGCAGCGCCCACCAGAGGGACAGGGAAGCTTTCTTT. It encodes CASSAHQRDREAFF. This chain connects TRBV9 to TRBJ1-1; 8 bases map to TRBD1. This CDR3 is built from 14 residues. The ends lost 3 bases at V and 8 bases at J; junction bases unmatched: 9. The germline CDR1 and CDR2 sequences are SGDLS and YYNGEE.

The rearrangement uses TRBV7-2 and TRBJ1-1; 12 positions agree with TRBD1. The germline CDR1 and CDR2 sequences are SGHTA and FQGNSA. The CDR3 extends over 13 amino acids. J lost 6 bases, V lost 6 bases, and 2 bases had no gene match. The CDR3: CASRGQGASEAFF. The CDR3 region has the DNA TGTGCCAGCAGGGGACAGGGGGCCTCTGAAGCTTTCTTT.

The chain recombines TRBV7-2 with TRBJ1-3, with D hard to call. Trimming removed 2 bases at V and 0 bases at J, with 8 bases between. Germline CDR1 and CDR2: SGHTA and FQGNSA. The CDR3 is 15 amino acids. CDR3 DNA sequence: TGTGCCAGCAGCTTACAGGCGACCTCTGGAAACACCATATATTTT. Protein product: CASSLQATSGNTIYF.

The chain links TRBV6-5 to TRBJ2-3, with 8 bases identical to TRBD2. The CDR3 is 14 residues long. V dropped 7 bases and J dropped 8; count of bases not matched to a gene: 11. Looked up from germline, CDR1 is MNHEY and CDR2 is SVGAGI. The chain's CDR3 is CASKQRGPDPTQYF. CDR3 DNA sequence: TGTGCCAGCAAGCAGCGGGGGCCCGACCCTACGCAGTATTTT.

The rearrangement links TRBV20-1 to TRBJ2-1, with TRBD1 matching over 7 bases. Trimming at V came to 3 bases and at J to 3 bases, leaving 11 bases not matched to a gene. Germline V CDR1 and CDR2: DFQATT, SNEGSKA (reference sequence). The CDR3 is made up of 16 amino acids. This CDR3 is CSASWFDREGYNEQFF. CDR3 nucleotide sequence: TGCAGTGCTAGTTGGTTTGACAGGGAAGGCTACAATGAGCAGTTCTTC.

V gene TRBV5-6 combines with J gene TRBJ2-7; perhaps TRBD2 as D (6 bases). From germline, CDR1 is SGHDT and CDR2 YYEEEE. V was clipped by 2 bases and J by 3 bases, with 9 bases between them. CDR3 size: 13 residues. The CDR3 sequence is CASSFGSLYEQYF. The CDR3 DNA reads as TGTGCCAGCAGCTTCGGGAGCCTCTACGAGCAGTACTTC.

The rearrangement joins TRBV19 to TRBJ2-1; D possibly corresponds to TRBD1 (6 bases). V lost 9 bases to trimming and J lost 1 base, with 19 bases between them. This CDR3 spans 16 amino acids. CDR1 and CDR2 (germline): LNHDA, SQIVND (reference sequence). In nucleotides, the CDR3 is TGTGCCAGCCTCCGGGACAACTCAAGGTCCTACAATGAGCAGTTCTTC. This sequence encodes CASLRDNSRSYNEQFF.

The chain recombines TRBV15 with TRBJ1-4, with D tentatively TRBD1 (6 bases). The germline V gene encodes CDR1 LNHNV and CDR2 YYDKDF (reference sequence). CDR3 length equals 15 residues. Between the trimmed V and J ends, which lost 3 bases and 8 bases, there was a span of 16 bases. This CDR3 reads CATSREGGFAEKLFF. The CDR3 DNA follows: TGTGCCACCAGCAGGGAGGGGGGGTTCGCGGAAAAACTGTTTTTT.

The V and J genes are TRBV5-1 and TRBJ1-2; TRBD1 aligns across 11 bases. CDR1 is SGHRS, CDR2 YFSETQ, per germline. Germline trimming cut 7 bases from V and 7 bases from J; bases unmatched to any gene: 12. This CDR3 spans 15 amino acids. CDR3 nucleotide sequence: TGCGCCAGCTCGGACAGGGGGCACCCCAGTCGTGGCTACACCTTC. Translation: CASSDRGHPSRGYTF.

This chain uses TRBV18 with TRBJ2-7; the match to TRBD1 covers 8 bases. The germline V gene encodes CDR1 KGHSH and CDR2 LQKENI. Trimming at V came to 3 bases and at J to 4 bases, leaving 5 bases not matched to a gene. This CDR3 spans 14 amino acids. CDR3 nucleotide sequence: TGTGCCAGCTCACCTCGGACAGGGCAGTACGAGCAGTACTTC. Protein product: CASSPRTGQYEQYF. Full variable domain (rest looked up from reference TRBV18 and TRBJ2-7): NAGVMQNPRHLVRRRGQEARLRCSPMKGHSHVYWYRQLPEEGLKFMVYLQKENIIDESGMPKERFSAEFPKEGPSILRIQQVVRGDSAAYFCASSPRTGQYEQYFGPGTRLTVT.

The CDR3 is CASRLRLAGAREDIQYF. Here the CDR3 DNA reads TGTGCAAGTCGCTTGCGCTTAGCGGGGGCACGGGAGGACATTCAGTACTTC. This rearrangement joins TRBV12-2 to TRBJ2-4; TRBD2, the D gene given by the table, was not confirmed from the DNA. TRBV12-2 is a listed pseudogene. The CDR3 contains 17 residues.

A few counts support this clone. The chain recombines TRBV28 with TRBJ1-1, with 10 bases identical to TRBD1. CDR1 is MDHEN and CDR2 is SYDVKM in the germline V gene. The CDR3 extends over 14 amino acids. After removal of 5 bases from V and 7 bases from J, the junction contained 7 bases not matched to a gene. The CDR3 region has the DNA TGTGCCAGCAGTCCGACAGGGGGCAAGGTTGAAGCTTTCTTT. Protein product: CASSPTGGKVEAFF.

The chain employs TRBV5-5 and TRBJ2-2; a possible D gene is TRBD2 (7 bases). Germline-derived CDR1 and CDR2 are SGHKS and YYEKEE (reference sequence). The ends were cut back, 2 bases at V and 1 base at J, with 18 bases in the middle. The CDR3 contains 18 residues. CDR3 in DNA: TGTGCCAGCAGCTTAGTACTGGCGGGGGCCATGAACACCGGGGAGCTGTTTTTT. Amino acid sequence: CASSLVLAGAMNTGELFF.

The sample holds a few counts of this clone. The chain is built from TRBV18 and TRBJ1-2, with D possibly TRBD1 on 6 matching bases. Germline values: CDR1 KGHSH, CDR2 LQKENI. The CDR3 length is 14 residues. V lost 5 bases to trimming and J lost 2 bases, with 12 bases between them. CDR3 sequence: CASSLDRSNYGYTF. The CDR3 DNA is TGTGCCAGCTCATTAGACAGGAGCAACTATGGCTACACCTTC.

The rearrangement joins TRBV10-2 to TRBJ2-7; 7 nucleotides match TRBD1. The CDR3 length is 13 residues. V lost 6 bases to trimming and J lost 1 base; unmatched junction nucleotides: 3. Germline CDR1 is WSHSY and CDR2 is SAAADI. CDR3 loop: CASRLQGSYEQYF. CDR3 in DNA: TGCGCCAGCAGGTTACAGGGGTCCTACGAGCAGTACTTC.

The V gene is TRBV6-2 or TRBV6-3, the J gene TRBJ2-5; 11 bases match TRBD2. This CDR3 contains 14 residues. V lost 6 bases to trimming and J lost 4 bases; unmatched junction nucleotides: 4. Germline CDR1 MNHEY, CDR2 SVGEGT. The CDR3 is CASSRGLAGETQYF. The DNA for the CDR3 is TGTGCCAGCAGCCGAGGACTAGCGGGAGAGACCCAGTACTTC.

The chain recombines TRBV4-2 with TRBJ2-5; D remains ambiguous. CDR1 LGHNA and CDR2 YNFKEQ come from the germline V gene. The V end was cut by 1 base, the J end by 3 bases, with 6 bases between. The CDR3 spans 13 residues. CDR3 sequence: CASSQGLEETQYF. In DNA, the CDR3 is TGTGCCAGCAGCCAAGGATTAGAAGAGACCCAGTACTTC.

The rearrangement uses TRBV7-9 and TRBJ2-2; 7 bases are shared with TRBD2. From germline, CDR1 is SEHNR and CDR2 FQNEAQ (reference sequence). J gave up 3 bases and V 9 bases, and 4 bases lay outside the gene matches. CDR3 length equals 13 residues. CDR3 sequence (DNA): TGTGCCAGTAGACGGGGGGACACCGGGGAGCTGTTTTTT. It translates to CASRRGDTGELFF.

This clone came up a few times. The chain employs TRBV19 and TRBJ2-7, with a possible D match to TRBD1 (6 bases). The V end was cut by 11 bases, the J end by 7 bases, with 24 bases between. Germline loops: CDR1 LNHDA, CDR2 SQIVND (reference sequence). This CDR3 region has 14 residues. CDR3 sequence: CASKRGGRGDEQYF. DNA of the CDR3: TGTGCCTCAAAGCGTGGGGGCCGTGGGGATGAGCAGTACTTC.

Note on this clone: A read error may produce the germline difference seen at one junction end. Here the CDR3 reads CATSRDRQGGTYTQYF. The CDR3 DNA reads TGTGCCACCAGCAGAGATCGACAGGGGGGCACATATACGCAGTATTTT. The chain links TRBV15 to TRBJ2-3; 9 nucleotides align to TRBD1. Germline assignment: CDR1 LNHNV and CDR2 YYDKDF (reference sequence). CDR3 length: 16 residues.

The rearrangement links TRBV4-1 to TRBJ2-7, with 10 positions matching TRBD1. Trimming at V came to 4 bases and at J to 3 bases, leaving 6 bases not matched to a gene. Germline lookup yields CDR1 MGHRA and CDR2 YSYEKL. The CDR3 spans 15 residues. Written as DNA, the CDR3 is TGCGCCAGCAGCCTAGACAGGGGGCGAAACTACGAGCAGTACTTC. Its translation is CASSLDRGRNYEQYF.

This sequence joins TRBV7-8 and TRBJ2-3, with D perhaps matching TRBD1 (5 bases). This CDR3 is built from 16 residues. Germline loops: CDR1 SGHVS, CDR2 FQNEAQ. Trimming left V 4 bases short and J 1 base short, with 15 bases between. CDR3 DNA sequence: TGTGCCAGCAGCTCGACGCCAGGGTTGGGCACAGATACGCAGTATTTT. Translating gives CASSSTPGLGTDTQYF.

V and J are TRBV11-3 and TRBJ2-2; TRBD2 agrees at 7 bases. The CDR3 runs 15 residues. The germline gives CDR1 SGHNT, CDR2 YENEEA. V dropped 2 bases and J dropped 4; count of bases not matched to a gene: 4. For the CDR3, the DNA is TGTGCCAGCAGCTTATACGGGGGGATCACCGGGGAGCTGTTTTTT. Translating gives CASSLYGGITGELFF.